The subject of this entry is one T cell receptor (beta chain). Its antigen specificity is not known. Base qualities were left out, and no much larger clone turns up one base away. From the cysteine through the phenylalanine, the CDR3 covers 18 amino acids. CDR3 DNA only is kept here, 54 bases in frame from base 1. For CDR1 and CDR2, the germline V gene (reference sequence) lists GTSNPN and SVGIG. V and J are trimmed by 0 bases and 2 bases, and the gene matches miss 11 bases of the junction. The data were taken from a study of blood T cell repertoires in COVID-19 (TCRdb year 2020). Background for the entire study: Samples from collaborators originated in the United States, Italy and Spain and spanned both the acute and convalescent phases of COVID-19. Where HLA class I and class II types were available, the types were taken from metadata supplied by the sample provider, not from assay-based typing. Subjects who had been exposed to COVID-19, were actively infected with it, or had recovered from it provided the deeply sampled blood TCRbeta repertoires that made up the dataset. Nearly every sample came with metadata listing a de-identified subject ID, COVID-19 status, age in years and sex. The samples were drawn from the first 160 participants of the ongoing ImmuneRACE study and from over a thousand subjects provided by 6 global collaborators. The prospective study material was composed of cDNA or gDNA derived from T cells, B-cell-depleted T cells, or PBMCs. The repertoires were made available in a free public database intended to serve as a resource for research on the immune response to SARS-CoV-2.

The immunoSEQ Assay, a bias-controlled multiplex PCR, was used to amplify TCRbeta CDR3 regions from genomic DNA. Per the original workflow: The number of nucleated cells in each sample was estimated by amplification of reference gene primers within the assay. To quantify the absolute abundance of each unique TCRbeta CDR3 rearrangement, sequence reads were collapsed and filtered. For each sample, productive Simpson clonality was calculated as the square root of Simpson's diversity index across productive rearrangements. What TCRdb holds here is the immuneACCESS table cut down to in-frame rearrangements. Part of the clones is not present; checked against another copy, under half of the missing clones reflect an unresolved V gene, and the others are unexplained. V, J and clone size were drawn from that table, and D and trimming were deduced from the DNA. The sample table contains 250,000 to 300,000 clones; only one count was recorded for about 80% of them. The ten largest clones add up to approximately 4.3% of the sample.

In the prospective study, participants were roughly 18 to 89 years old, resided in under 30 geographic areas of the United States, and were enrolled through a virtual design. In the prospective study, cohorts were assigned on the basis of participant-reported clinical history obtained from a screening survey and a study questionnaire. In the prospective study, mobile phlebotomists collected whole blood, serum and a nasopharyngeal or oropharyngeal swab from each participant. Over an approximately 2-month period, participants in the prospective study had the option of providing additional blood draws and questionnaires. Prospective study blood samples were shipped either frozen or at room temperature before DNA extraction. On the study overall, not on this receptor specifically: How much clinical and demographic metadata was included differed by source and by participant, and the metadata was provided uncurated.

The clonotype was recovered from a man aged 30 to 39 with acute COVID-19. The rearranged segments are TRBV30 and TRBJ1-5; 9 middle bases align to TRBD1. Sequenced sample: PBMCs or T cells enriched from blood (not recorded which). The CDR3 amino acid sequence is: CAWSVRGQGITGNQPQHF. In nucleotide form, the sequence is TGTGCCTGGAGTGTACGGGGACAGGGTATTACGGGCAATCAGCCCCAGCATTTT.